The present TCR beta chain was sequenced within a study of PD-1 blockade in classical Hodgkin lymphoma. Libraries were prepared by immunoSEQ multiplex PCR; TCRdb keeps only in-frame clonotypes and omits some of them. Among 45,000 or so clones listed, roughly 90% were seen once. Trimming took 6 bases from V and 1 from J, leaving 13 bases between them. This CDR3 comprises 15 residues. The germline CDR1 and CDR2 sequences are MNHNS and SASEGT. Every patient experienced relapse after autologous stem cell transplantation, and brentuximab vedotin exposure varied. This receptor was obtained from a human donor with classical Hodgkin lymphoma. This chain uses TRBV6-1 with TRBJ1-5; possible D gene TRBD1, 6 bases. The specimen was peripheral blood mononuclear cells (PBMCs), collected at baseline. Written as DNA, the CDR3 is TGTGCCAGCAGAAAACAGGGAATGAGCAATCAGCCCCAGCATTTT. This codes for CASRKQGMSNQPQHF.